This TCR beta chain emerged from a study of cytomegalovirus exposure and HLA in healthy donors. The wider study: HLA-typed donors were the source of some 80 million unique TCRs, which an early data release held.

The PCR ran on 60 Vbeta and 13 Jbeta primers. Clones were sequenced by immunoSEQ multiplex PCR, and TCRdb holds only the in-frame ones, with some missing. Seen here are 90,000 to 110,000 clones, about 13% observed once, and the top ten hold 16%. About this clone: Its antigen is unidentified.

Study conclusions and caveats: Sequencing likely caused a cluster of highly shared sequence variants. Later work showed greater clonal expansion in HLA-associated TCR beta chains than in equally common others.

Germline V gene sequence: CDR1 SGHVS, CDR2 FQNEAQ. CDR3 length: 14 amino acids. The trim removed 0 bases at V and 5 bases at J, leaving 3 bases unmatched. The receptor's source is a man aged 35 to 55 in good health and CMV-seropositive. This rearrangement joins TRBV7-8 to TRBJ1-1; 7 bases fit TRBD1. Sequenced material: PBMCs. This CDR3 reads CASSLAQGETEAFF. The CDR3 bases are TGTGCCAGCAGCTTAGCGCAGGGGGAGACTGAAGCTTTCTTT. The whole variable domain, filled in from reference TRBV7-8 and TRBJ1-1, reads GAGVSQSPRYKVAKRGQDVALRCDPISGHVSLFWYQQALGQGPEFLTYFQNEAQLDKSGLPSDRFFAERPEGSVSTLKIQRTQQEDSAVYLCASSLAQGETEAFFGQGTRLTVV.